Presented here are 26 T cell receptor beta chains from one specimen sequenced in a study of blood T cell repertoires in COVID-19. Assay used: immunoSEQ multiplex PCR; TCRdb lists only in-frame clones, some missing. The table records 150,000 or so clones, about 82% of them present only once. The sequencing input was peripheral blood. Receptors were obtained from a man aged 50-60 years with active or convalescent COVID-19.

This clone was observed a single time. V is TRBV6-5 and J is TRBJ1-2, with 9 bases that match TRBD1. V dropped 7 bases and J dropped 5; count of bases not matched to a gene: 5. The CDR3 is 13 amino acids. CDR1 and CDR2 from the germline V gene are MNHEY and SVGAGI. The CDR3 is CASTGTGFYGYTF. The CDR3 coding sequence is TGTGCCAGCACCGGGACAGGGTTTTATGGCTACACCTTC.

The rearrangement uses TRBV2 and TRBJ1-2; a possible D gene is TRBD1 (5 bases). V was trimmed by 7 bases and J by 4 bases, leaving 10 bases between them. The CDR3 is 12 residues long. From germline, CDR1 is SNHLY and CDR2 FYNNEI. Here the CDR3 DNA reads TGTGCCAGCAAGGGGCAGACCTATGGCTACACCTTC. Amino acid sequence: CASKGQTYGYTF.

Regarding this clone: Mismatch with germline at one junction end may stem from a read error. This chain uses TRBV7-7 with TRBJ2-3; TRBD2 aligns across 12 bases. The CDR3 runs to 15 residues. The V gene's germline CDR1 is SSHAT and CDR2 FNYEAQ (reference sequence). The CDR3, as DNA: TGTGCTAGCAGCCAGGGGACTAGCGGGACAGATACGCAGTATTTT. Its translation: CASSQGTSGTDTQYF.

The CDR3 region is CASSQTGTAYEQYF. The CDR3 nucleotides read TGTGCCAGCAGCCAAACCGGGACAGCCTACGAGCAGTACTTC. The chain recombines TRBV4-2 with TRBJ2-7; 7 bases fit TRBD1. With 2 bases clipped from V and 2 bases from J, the junction kept 3 bases outside the gene matches. Germline V gene sequence: CDR1 LGHNA, CDR2 YNFKEQ. The CDR3 is 14 amino acids.

A note on this clone: Other DNA sequences of this sample code for an identical CDR3. The chain links TRBV6-5 to TRBJ1-1, with TRBD1 as a possible D gene (5 bases). The V gene's germline CDR1 is MNHEY and CDR2 SVGAGI. The V end lost 2 bases, the J end lost 6 bases, and 10 bases lay between the germline ends. CDR3 length: 13 residues. CDR3 bases: TGTGCCAGCAGTTACGGCAGGGCCGCTGAAGCTTTCTTT. It specifies CASSYGRAAEAFF.

J is TRBJ2-7 and V is TRBV5-4, with 10 nucleotides matching TRBD2. From germline, CDR1 is SGHNT and CDR2 YYREEE (reference sequence). After removal of 3 bases from V and 6 bases from J, the junction contained 12 bases not matched to a gene. This CDR3 has 16 amino acids. In DNA, the CDR3 is TGTGCCAGCAGCTCGGGACTAGCGAAGACATATGGCGAGCAGTACTTC. This encodes CASSSGLAKTYGEQYF.

This rearrangement joins TRBV19 to TRBJ1-5, with 9 bases aligning to TRBD1. CDR3 length: 16 amino acids. Germline-derived CDR1 and CDR2 are LNHDA and SQIVND (reference sequence). V dropped 6 bases and J dropped 0; count of bases not matched to a gene: 6. The CDR3 DNA sequence: TGTGCCAGTAGGGGAGGGACAGGGCTTAGCAATCAGCCCCAGCATTTT. Amino acid sequence: CASRGGTGLSNQPQHF.

The chain joins TRBV7-9 to TRBJ2-7; D perhaps matches TRBD1 (6 bases). Trimming removed 4 bases from V and 2 bases from J, with 21 bases in between. Germline CDR1 SEHNR, CDR2 FQNEAQ (reference sequence). The CDR3 loop spans 17 amino acids. CDR3 sequence: CASSSRVGYREPYEQYF. The CDR3 DNA follows: TGTGCCAGCAGCTCCCGCGTCGGATACAGGGAACCCTACGAGCAGTACTTC.

The gene calls are TRBV29-1 and TRBJ2-1, with 13 nucleotides matching TRBD2. Germline V gene lookup returns CDR1 SQVTM and CDR2 ANQGSEA. The length of the CDR3 is 18 residues. J gave up 9 bases and V 3 bases, and 17 bases lay outside the gene matches. This CDR3 reads CSVDSRTSGSFGSGEQFF. For the CDR3, the DNA is TGCAGCGTTGATTCGCGGACTAGCGGGAGTTTTGGTTCGGGTGAGCAGTTCTTC.

The chain employs TRBV30 and TRBJ2-1, with 7 nucleotides matching TRBD2. J was trimmed by 2 bases and V by 8 bases; bases with no gene match: 6. This CDR3 contains 13 residues. Germline lookup yields CDR1 GTSNPN and CDR2 SVGIG (reference sequence). CDR3 sequence (DNA): TGTGCCGGGGGGGAGCGGGCCTACAATGAGCAGTTCTTC. Translated: CAGGERAYNEQFF.

Note on this clone: One junction end does not reproduce the germline sequence, and a read error may be involved. The genes are TRBV7-7 and TRBJ2-2; D uncertain. From germline, CDR1 is SSHAT and CDR2 FNYEAQ (reference sequence). The CDR3 is 15 amino acids. The CDR3 spells CASSLAPGYTGELFF. CDR3 DNA: TGTGCTAGCAGCCTCGCCCCCGGGTACACCGGGGAGCTGTTTTTT.

The chain couples TRBV25-1 to TRBJ1-4, with D tentatively TRBD1 (6 bases). V was cut by 3 bases and J by 3 bases, with 8 bases left in between. The CDR3 covers 14 residues. Germline V CDR1 and CDR2: MGHDK, SYGVNS. CDR3 in DNA: TGTGCCAGCAGTGAGGCAGGGGCTAATGAAAAACTGTTTTTT. This translates into CASSEAGANEKLFF.

The chain carries TRBV7-9 and TRBJ2-3; 7 positions agree with TRBD1. This CDR3 comprises 14 residues. V dropped 5 bases and J dropped 6; count of bases not matched to a gene: 8. Germline V gene sequence: CDR1 SEHNR, CDR2 FQNEAQ (reference sequence). CDR3 bases: TGTGCCAGCAGCAGGACAGACAGGGCGGATACGCAGTATTTT. Amino acid sequence: CASSRTDRADTQYF.

This chain joins TRBV2 and TRBJ2-3; possible D gene TRBD1, 6 bases. V lost 9 bases to trimming and J lost 3 bases, with 16 bases between them. The CDR3 extends over 14 amino acids. CDR1 is SNHLY, CDR2 FYNNEI, per germline. In DNA form, the CDR3 reads TGTGCCAGAAAGATGGGGGCGGGTACAGATACGCAGTATTTT. It yields the protein CARKMGAGTDTQYF.

V usage is TRBV18 and J usage is TRBJ2-7; 7 bases are shared with TRBD1. V was clipped by 6 bases and J by 0 bases; unmatched bases: 11. This CDR3 is 16 amino acids long. Germline CDR1 reads KGHSH; CDR2 reads LQKENI. The CDR3 here is CASSPRDSRFSYEQYF. The CDR3 region has the DNA TGTGCCAGCTCCCCTCGGGACAGCCGTTTCTCCTACGAGCAGTACTTC. Drawing the rest from reference TRBV18 and TRBJ2-7, the complete variable domain is NAGVMQNPRHLVRRRGQEARLRCSPMKGHSHVYWYRQLPEEGLKFMVYLQKENIIDESGMPKERFSAEFPKEGPSILRIQQVVRGDSAAYFCASSPRDSRFSYEQYFGPGTRLTVT.

This clone was counted a few times. This chain uses TRBV7-2 with TRBJ1-5; unclear D gene. The ends were cut back, 4 bases at V and 4 bases at J, with 8 bases in the middle. Germline V gene sequence: CDR1 SGHTA, CDR2 FQGNSA. The CDR3 totals 13 residues. The chain's CDR3 is CASSSNRNQPQHF. DNA of the CDR3: TGTGCCAGCAGCTCCAACAGAAATCAGCCCCAGCATTTT.

The CDR3 DNA reads TGTGCCAGCAGCCCCAGGGGTGGGACTGAAGCTTTCTTT. Residues: CASSPRGGTEAFF. The V and J genes are TRBV7-3 and TRBJ1-1, with TRBD1 as a possible D gene (6 bases). The CDR3 consists of 13 residues. With 5 bases removed from V and 5 bases from J, the gap between germline ends came to 12 bases. The germline CDR1 and CDR2 sequences are SGHTA and FQGTGA. The full variable domain, with the rest looked up from reference TRBV7-3 and TRBJ1-1, is GAGVSQTPSNKVTEKGKYVELRCDPISGHTALYWYRQSLGQGPEFLIYFQGTGAADDSGLPNDRFFAVRPEGSVSTLKIQRTERGDSAVYLCASSPRGGTEAFFGQGTRLTVV.

The chain uses TRBV7-8 and TRBJ2-7, with unresolved D. V lost 4 bases and J 6 bases, leaving 7 bases between the germline ends. The CDR3 contains 11 residues. Germline CDR1 SGHVS, CDR2 FQNEAQ. CDR3: CASSSKSEQYF. DNA of the CDR3: TGTGCCAGCAGCTCTAAGTCCGAGCAGTACTTC.

The chain joins TRBV5-1 to TRBJ1-2; 12 bases are shared with TRBD1. The CDR3 contains 17 residues. The germline CDR1 and CDR2 sequences are SGHRS and YFSETQ. Trimming at V came to 0 bases and at J to 3 bases, leaving 6 bases not matched to a gene. DNA for the CDR3: TGCGCCAGCAGCTTGGAACCGGGACAGGGGGCTGACTATGGCTACACCTTC. As protein: CASSLEPGQGADYGYTF.

The chain is built from TRBV14 and TRBJ1-2; unclear D gene. The CDR3 covers 13 residues. The ends were cut back, 4 bases at V and 8 bases at J, with 14 bases in the middle. Germline CDR1 and CDR2: SGHDN and FVKESK. Here the CDR3 DNA reads TGTGCCAGCAGCCTCCGGACCGGGGAAGGCTACACCTTC. Translated: CASSLRTGEGYTF.

The rearrangement uses TRBV19 and TRBJ2-3; D gene uncertain. Per germline, CDR1 LNHDA and CDR2 SQIVND (reference sequence). Trimming left V 7 bases short and J 6 bases short, with 17 bases between. This CDR3 has 14 amino acids. The CDR3 loop is CASKYNGLRDTQYF. As DNA, the CDR3 is TGTGCCAGTAAATATAACGGCCTGAGGGATACGCAGTATTTT. The full variable domain, with the rest looked up from reference TRBV19 and TRBJ2-3, is DGGITQSPKYLFRKEGQNVTLSCEQNLNHDAMYWYRQDPGQGLRLIYYSQIVNDFQKGDIAEGYSVSREKKESFPLTVTSAQKNPTAFYLCASKYNGLRDTQYFGPGTRLTVL.

The chain links TRBV18 to TRBJ2-5; D not certain. CDR1 and CDR2 from the germline V gene are KGHSH and LQKENI. CDR3 length: 12 amino acids. V was shortened by 2 bases and J by 7 bases, with 8 bases between the two germline ends. CDR3 sequence: CASSPEISTQYF. CDR3 nucleotide sequence: TGTGCCAGCTCACCAGAGATTTCGACCCAGTACTTC.

The V and J genes are TRBV15 and TRBJ2-5, with a possible D match to TRBD2 (5 bases). This CDR3 contains 15 residues. The V and J ends lost 0 bases and 5 bases respectively, with 13 bases between them. Germline V lookup: CDR1 LNHNV, CDR2 YYDKDF (reference sequence). CDR3 sequence reads: CATSRDSGSGETQYF. The CDR3 nucleotides read TGTGCCACCAGCAGAGATAGTGGGAGTGGTGAGACCCAGTACTTC.

This clone was found once. The chain recombines TRBV7-2 with TRBJ2-7; 10 bases are shared with TRBD2. The CDR3 is 14 amino acids. The germline V gene has CDR1 SGHTA and CDR2 FQGNSA. V lost 6 bases and J lost 2; bases outside the gene matches: 4. This chain's CDR3 is CASSRLAGAYEQYF. CDR3 coding DNA: TGTGCCAGCAGTAGGCTAGCGGGGGCCTACGAGCAGTACTTC.

The chain is built from TRBV6-4 and TRBJ2-3; maybe TRBD1 (6 bases). V was trimmed by 6 bases and J by 5 bases, leaving 12 bases between them. The CDR3 consists of 13 residues. The germline CDR1 and CDR2 sequences are MRHNA and SNTAGT. The CDR3 region is CASSLIQGDTQYF. For the CDR3, the DNA is TGTGCCAGCAGCCTCATACAGGGAGATACGCAGTATTTT.

This chain links TRBV7-9 with TRBJ1-6; 10 nucleotides match TRBD1. Germline V gene sequence: CDR1 SEHNR, CDR2 FQNEAQ (reference sequence). The CDR3 sequence is 15 residues long. V lost 5 bases to trimming and J lost 9 bases; unmatched junction nucleotides: 7. CDR3: CASSRIGQGGSPLHF. CDR3 sequence (DNA): TGTGCCAGCAGCCGGATTGGACAGGGGGGTTCACCCCTCCACTTT.